The entry below describes one T cell receptor beta chain. Its antigen is currently unknown. Clones were read by immunoSEQ multiplex PCR, and TCRdb kept only the in-frame ones, dropping some. In the table there are fewer than 35,000 clones, about 56% of which are singletons. Documented time point: week 5, during vaccination. Every vaccination contained 300 ug of the mutant IDH1 20-mer peptide and was paired with topical imiquimod. The CDR3 has 14 residues. Trimming cost V 5 bases and J 4 bases; bases outside gene matches: 5. In germline, CDR1 is LGHNA, CDR2 YNFKEQ. These data belong to a study of a mutant IDH1 vaccine in newly diagnosed glioma. Study information: Vaccination followed radiotherapy alone by 4-6 weeks, or accompanied temozolomide cycles.

This chain uses TRBV4-2 with TRBJ2-1; 7 bases are a match to TRBD1. The material was PBMCs, obtained from a glioma patient whose treatment included an IDH1 peptide vaccine. The sequence was collected from a woman aged 18-29 years with glioma. In DNA, the CDR3 is TGTGCCAGCAGCTACGGGACAGAGTACAATGAGCAGTTCTTC. The encoded protein is CASSYGTEYNEQFF.